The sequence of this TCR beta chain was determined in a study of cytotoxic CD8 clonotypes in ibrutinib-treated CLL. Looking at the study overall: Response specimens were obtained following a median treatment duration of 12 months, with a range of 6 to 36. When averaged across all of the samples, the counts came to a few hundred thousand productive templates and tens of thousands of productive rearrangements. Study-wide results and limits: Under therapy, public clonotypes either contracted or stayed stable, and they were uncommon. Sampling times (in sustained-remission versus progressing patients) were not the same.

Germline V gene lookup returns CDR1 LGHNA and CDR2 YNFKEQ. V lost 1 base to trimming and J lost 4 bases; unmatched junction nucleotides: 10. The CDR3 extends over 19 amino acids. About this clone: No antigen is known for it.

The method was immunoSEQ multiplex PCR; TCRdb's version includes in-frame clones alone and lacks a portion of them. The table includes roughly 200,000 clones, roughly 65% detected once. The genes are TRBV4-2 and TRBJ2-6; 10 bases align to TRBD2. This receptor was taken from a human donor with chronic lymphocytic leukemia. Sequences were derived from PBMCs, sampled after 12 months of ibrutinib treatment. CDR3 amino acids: CASSQGGLAGAGGANVLTF. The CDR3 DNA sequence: TGTGCCAGCAGCCAAGGAGGGCTAGCGGGAGCTGGAGGGGCCAACGTCCTGACTTTC.